The rows below give T cell receptor beta chains drawn from one sample of a study of shared clonotypes between healthy human individuals. Sequencing was performed with immunoSEQ multiplex PCR; in TCRdb, only in-frame clones are kept and a portion is missing. Of 600,000 to 700,000 clones listed, 73% are singletons. Material for sequencing was memory CD4+ T cells sorted from blood. The receptors originated from a woman younger than 45 in good health. Each CDR3 is given with its conserved first and last residue. A D gene is named only where the DNA matches it firmly. The size of a clone is reported for some rows only, either as once, few or many, or as a class for expanded clones.

. | TRBJ1-1 | TRBV18 | few | TGTGCCAGCTCATCAATCTCCCGGAACACTGAAGCTTTCTTT | CASSSISRNTEAFF
. | TRBJ2-6 | TRBV11-2 | . | TGTGCCAGCAGCCGGACGACCGGGGCCAACGTCCTGACTTTC | CASSRTTGANVLTF
. | TRBJ2-2 | TRBV30 | . | TGTGCCTGGAGTCTTATCACCGGGGAGCTGTTTTTT | CAWSLITGELFF
TRBD2 | TRBJ2-2 | TRBV5-1 | . | TGCGCCAGCAGCTTGCCCGGGACTAGCGGGACAAACGGGGAGCTGTTTTTT | CASSLPGTSGTNGELFF
. | TRBJ2-4 | TRBV11-2 | . | TGTGCCAGCAGCTTAGTATCCCGATCGGTCTCAGCGGGAAACATTCAGTACTTC | CASSLVSRSVSAGNIQYF
. | TRBJ2-7 | TRBV19 | . | TGTGCCAGTAGTATAAGTAGGGGCGCAGACGAGCAGTACTTC | CASSISRGADEQYF
TRBD1 | TRBJ2-6 | TRBV30 | . | TGTGCCTGGAGTCGGGGACAGGGGGCCTCTGGGGCCAACGTCCTGACTTTC | CAWSRGQGASGANVLTF
. | TRBJ2-5 | TRBV7-9 | . | TGTGCCAGCAGCTTGGAAGGGTTCGGCCCGCCAGAGACCCAGTACTTC | CASSLEGFGPPETQYF
. | TRBJ1-1 | TRBV5-1 | many | TGCGCCAGCAGCTTGGGGGCCGGGGGCAGGAACACTGAAGCTTTCTTT | CASSLGAGGRNTEAFF
. | TRBJ2-4 | TRBV5-1 | few | TGCGCCAGCAGTCGAGATATGTCCAAAAACATTCAGTACTTC | CASSRDMSKNIQYF
TRBD1 | TRBJ1-4 | TRBV27 | . | TGTGCCAGCAGATCGACAGGGGAAAGTGAAAAACTGTTTTTT | CASRSTGESEKLFF
TRBD1 | TRBJ1-5 | TRBV19 | many | TGTGCCAGTAGTGAGGGGGGACAGGTTAGAGGCAATCAGCCCCAGCATTTT | CASSEGGQVRGNQPQHF
. | TRBJ2-1 | TRBV5-6 | . | TGTGCCAGCAGCTTGGTCCGCTCCTACAATGAGCAGTTCTTC | CASSLVRSYNEQFF
TRBD2 | TRBJ2-3 | TRBV5-1 | . | TGCGCCAGCAGCCTAGCGGGAGTCACAGATACGCAGTATTTT | CASSLAGVTDTQYF
. | TRBJ2-5 | TRBV6-1 | once | TGTGCCAGCAGTGAACTCAGGCAGGGGTACGAGACCCAGTACTTC | CASSELRQGYETQYF
TRBD1 | TRBJ2-7 | TRBV4-1 | . | TGCGCCAGCAGCCAAAAACGACTCGGACAGGCTTACGAGCAGTACTTC | CASSQKRLGQAYEQYF